A selection of T cell receptor beta chains follows, all from one sample in a study of OX40 agonist ivuxolimab in advanced cancers. The table came from immunoSEQ multiplex PCR; TCRdb's copy has only in-frame clones and leaves some out. Of roughly 87,000 clones detected, roughly 90% appear once; the ten largest clones hold over 6.5%. Sample: CD4+ or CD8+ T cells sorted from blood, taken in a trial of the OX40 agonist ivuxolimab. All receptors derive from an adult with an advanced solid tumor such as melanoma, head and neck, liver or kidney cancer. CDR3s leave out the opening cysteine and the closing phenylalanine or tryptophan. The D gene is left open where the match is weak.

>TRBJ2-1|TRBD2|TRBV6-1
ASTGLESYNEQF
>TRBJ1-1|TRBD1|TRBV5-6
ASSFGTGGNTEAF
>TRBJ1-1|TRBD1|TRBV5-6
ASSLEGQGGTEAF
>TRBJ2-7|.|TRBV6-5
ASSYEAGYDYEQY
>TRBJ2-1|TRBD2|TRBV27
ASSILGEGNEQF
>TRBJ2-7|.|TRBV27
ASSLGQGNEQY
>TRBJ2-1|TRBD2|TRBV4-1
ASSQAPSGGGYNEQF
>TRBJ2-3|TRBD2|TRBV6-4
AGSPLTSGSTDTQY
>TRBJ2-1|.|TRBV7-9
ASSFPKGYNEQF
>TRBJ1-1|.|TRBV4-3
ASSHTENTEAF
>TRBJ2-5|.|TRBV7-7
ASSLSWQGGLQETQY
>TRBJ2-7|.|TRBV5-8
ASSSYYEQY
>TRBJ1-2|.|TRBV10-3
AISESLTGYGYT
>TRBJ1-5|TRBD1|TRBV10-3
AISDVWTGDQPQH
>TRBJ2-7|.|TRBV5-1
ASTARGEQY
>TRBJ2-7|.|TRBV5-4
ASSHLAYEQY
>TRBJ2-7|TRBD1|TRBV6-5
ASSSSAVQGINEQY
>TRBJ2-7|.|TRBV27
ASSLSTGGYEQY
>TRBJ2-1|TRBD1|TRBV13
ASSFAGQGYNEQF
>TRBJ2-1|.|TRBV27
ASSHGGRSEQF
>TRBJ2-7|.|TRBV9
ASSGPESSYEQY
>TRBJ1-2|.|TRBV7-8
ASSHEAGGDLGGYT
>TRBJ2-1|TRBD2|TRBV9
ASSVEYGGGADEQF
>TRBJ2-1|.|TRBV4-1
ASSQEESRVNEQF
>TRBJ1-2|.|TRBV27
ASSFLEGTYGYT
>TRBJ1-3|.|TRBV4-1
ASSQDRSGTMISGNTIY
>TRBJ2-7|.|TRBV5-6
ASSMEPGGTVSYEQY
>TRBJ1-5|.|TRBV7-9
ASSLGVGSNQPQH
>TRBJ2-7|TRBD1|TRBV5-1
ASSPTTGLGEQY
>TRBJ2-3|TRBD2|TRBV7-6
ASSLSGGGGDTQY
>TRBJ1-3|TRBD1|TRBV4-3
ASSHGTGGISGNTIY
>TRBJ2-7|TRBD2|TRBV7-3
ASSPSGGAGEQY
>TRBJ2-1|.|TRBV7-9
ASSLDPVYNEQF
>TRBJ2-7|TRBD2|TRBV13
ASSLGSGAGAGDEQY
>TRBJ1-3|.|TRBV9
ASSVADSGNTIY
>TRBJ1-4|.|TRBV6-5
ASSYREGHEKLF
>TRBJ2-1|TRBD1|TRBV19
AGTLYTGQGNEQF
>TRBJ1-5|TRBD1|TRBV5-1
ASSLGTGGINQPQH
>TRBJ2-1|.|TRBV4-3
ASSQDRAQVSYNEQF
>TRBJ1-2|.|TRBV4-1
ASSQDLSSGGGYYGYT
>TRBJ1-2|.|TRBV7-3
ASSLIGQPGYGYT
>TRBJ1-6|.|TRBV14
ASSQMSEYNSPLH
>TRBJ2-7|TRBD1|TRBV5-1
ASSLGQGPYEQY
>TRBJ2-7|TRBD1|TRBV7-3
ASSQGTGNYEQY
>TRBJ1-5|.|TRBV19
ASSNRDQPQH
>TRBJ2-3|.|TRBV6-1
ASSESRGGGPGDTQY
>TRBJ2-2|.|TRBV10-1
ASSEQGVVTGELF
>TRBJ1-1|.|TRBV30
AWSPTGLHTEAF
>TRBJ1-5|.|TRBV14
ASSQEDGGTGYHQPQH
>TRBJ1-2|.|TRBV21-1
ASSKDPFGFNYGYT
>TRBJ2-6|.|TRBV7-9
ASSQGRGASGANVLT
>TRBJ2-1|.|TRBV4-1
ASSQDRVADEQF
>TRBJ2-7|.|TRBV7-2
ASSFAGSYEQY
>TRBJ2-4|.|TRBV5-1
ASSLAEGGPYNIQY